This T cell receptor (beta chain) was recovered during a study of blood T cell repertoires in COVID-19. The overall study: Whether acute or convalescent, the COVID-19 samples came from the United States, Italy and Spain.

CDR3 length: 14 amino acids. The V end was cut by 2 bases, the J end by 2 bases, with 9 bases between. The germline CDR1 and CDR2 sequences are LNHDA and SQIVND (reference sequence). In the study's own analysis: Reference gene primer amplification in the assay estimated nucleated cell counts. Profiling relied on immunoSEQ multiplex PCR, and the TCRdb table lists in-frame clones only, not all of them. The DNA gave D and trimming, while V, J and clone size come from that table. The sample yields about 260,000 clones, roughly 87% seen once. This sequence originates from a woman aged 45-65 years who had recovered from COVID-19. Sequenced sample: peripheral blood. The rearrangement links TRBV19 to TRBJ1-2; D unresolved. The CDR3 here is CASSISKTNYGYTF. The CDR3 DNA follows: TGTGCCAGTAGTATAAGCAAGACAAACTATGGCTACACCTTC.